These 30 T cell receptor beta chains were all obtained from the same sample, sequenced in a study of identical twins. A single record per CDR3 protein comes from TCRdb applying MiXCR to the 5' RACE reads. Among about 660,000 distinct CDR3 sequences listed, 8.6% were seen once. These data are also associated with another study on yellow fever vaccine responses in identical twins.

The specimen sequenced was PBMCs. These receptor sequences come from a woman between 18 and 29 years old in good health.

This clonotype has more than one count but fewer than ten. The V and J genes are TRBV5-1 and TRBJ2-5; D possibly matches TRBD1 or TRBD2 (6 bases each). Germline V gene sequence: CDR1 SGHRS, CDR2 YFSETQ. V lost 4 bases and J 1 base, leaving 14 bases between the germline ends. The CDR3 length is 15 residues. DNA of the CDR3: TGCGCCAGCAGCCCGGGAGCAGGGGCCCAAGAGACCCAGTACTTC. Translating gives CASSPGAGAQETQYF.

This clonotype was seen ten or more times. The J gene is TRBJ2-3, the V gene TRBV28; TRBD1 might be the D (6 bases). CDR3 length: 12 amino acids. CDR1 is MDHEN, CDR2 SYDVKM, per germline. Trimming removed 6 bases from V and 6 bases from J, with 10 bases in between. CDR3 in DNA: TGTGCCAGCAGGGGGGCCATGGATACGCAGTATTTT. Encoded protein: CASRGAMDTQYF.

This clonotype was seen at least ten times. V and J are TRBV7-8 and TRBJ2-1; 7 bases match TRBD1. The J segment lost 4 bases and the V segment lost 5 bases, leaving 8 bases of the junction unmatched. The length of the CDR3 is 15 residues. Germline values: CDR1 SGHVS, CDR2 FQNEAQ. The CDR3 loop is CASSPEPGGYNEQFF. In nucleotides, the CDR3 is TGTGCCAGCAGCCCCGAGCCAGGGGGATACAATGAGCAGTTCTTC.

The chain couples TRBV5-6 to TRBJ2-1; D gene uncertain. The CDR3 extends over 13 amino acids. With 0 bases removed from V and 5 bases from J, the gap between germline ends came to 6 bases. Per germline, CDR1 SGHDT and CDR2 YYEEEE. The CDR3 DNA sequence: TGTGCCAGCAGCTTGGTCAACAACAATGAGCAGTTCTTC. The encoded protein is CASSLVNNNEQFF.

The genes are TRBV11-2 and TRBJ1-4, with 9 bases fitting TRBD1. The CDR3 sequence is 15 residues long. Germline V gives CDR1 SGHAT, CDR2 FQNNGV. Trimming at V came to 5 bases and at J to 7 bases, leaving 8 bases not matched to a gene. CDR3 sequence (DNA): TGTGCCAGCAGCCCCGGGACAGGGAGTCCTGAAAAACTGTTTTTT. Amino acid sequence: CASSPGTGSPEKLFF.

To note about this clonotype: One junction end disagrees with the germline gene, perhaps due to a read error. The V call is TRBV7-6, the J call TRBJ2-1, with D hard to call. The germline V gene has CDR1 SGHVS and CDR2 FNYEAQ. This CDR3 region has 14 residues. CDR3 bases: TGTGCCAGCAGCCTAGACGGGTTAATCAATCGTATGGTCTTC. Amino acid sequence: CASSLDGLINRMVF. The whole variable domain, remainder taken from reference TRBV7-6 and TRBJ2-1, is GAGVSQSPRYKVTKRGQDVALRCDPISGHVSLYWYRQALGQGPEFLTYFNYEAQQDKSGLPNDRFSAERPEGSISTLTIQRTEQRDSAMYRCASSLDGLINRMVFGPGTRLTVL.

The V and J genes are TRBV7-9 and TRBJ1-4; D gene ambiguous. The germline gives CDR1 SEHNR, CDR2 FQNEAQ (reference sequence). Trimming removed 3 bases from V and 8 bases from J, with 4 bases in between. CDR3 length: 11 residues. CDR3 amino acids: CASSFKEKLFF. The CDR3 DNA reads as TGTGCCAGCAGCTTTAAGGAAAAACTGTTTTTT.

CDR3 sequence reads: CSAIGGVLRGGNEQFF. CDR3 sequence (DNA): TGCAGTGCCATAGGGGGGGTCCTTAGAGGTGGCAATGAGCAGTTCTTC. The chain has TRBV20-1 and TRBJ2-1; tentatively, D is TRBD2 (7 bases). CDR1 is DFQATT, CDR2 SNEGSKA, per germline (reference sequence). This CDR3 is built from 16 residues. Trimming stripped 6 bases from V and 6 bases from J, with 24 bases between.

This clonotype was counted only a few times. The CDR3 is CASSLAPTGVGTGELFF. CDR3 DNA sequence: TGTGCCAGCAGCTTAGCCCCTACTGGCGTTGGGACCGGGGAGCTGTTTTTT. The V and J genes are TRBV7-9 and TRBJ2-2; D is ambiguous. This CDR3 contains 17 residues. Trimming removed 0 bases at V and 5 bases at J, with 16 bases between. CDR1 is SEHNR and CDR2 is FQNEAQ in the germline V gene (reference sequence).

This clonotype was seen only a few times. The chain couples TRBV29-1 to TRBJ2-3; D possibly corresponds to TRBD1 (6 bases). Germline CDR1 SQVTM, CDR2 ANQGSEA. This CDR3 comprises 15 residues. V lost 3 bases to trimming and J lost 0 bases, with 13 bases between them. For the CDR3, the DNA is TGCAGCGTTGACACCGGGACACTTAGCACAGATACGCAGTATTTT. It is translated as CSVDTGTLSTDTQYF.

The chain joins TRBV5-1 to TRBJ2-3; weak D call: TRBD2 (5 bases). V lost 1 base to trimming and J lost 0 bases, with 12 bases between them. This CDR3 has 16 residues. Germline CDR1 and CDR2: SGHRS and YFSETQ. The CDR3 coding sequence is TGCGCCAGCAGCTTGTCCCAGCGGACTAGCACAGATACGCAGTATTTT. Its protein is CASSLSQRTSTDTQYF.

This clonotype was observed a single time. V usage is TRBV5-1 and J usage is TRBJ2-3; D is possibly TRBD1 (6 bases). Germline CDR1 is SGHRS and CDR2 is YFSETQ. Trimming cost V 5 bases and J 6 bases, with 13 bases left between them. The CDR3 totals 13 residues. CDR3 sequence: CASSHTGPDTQYF. In nucleotides, the CDR3 is TGCGCCAGCAGTCACACAGGGCCCGATACGCAGTATTTT.

This clonotype was found a few times. CDR3 residues: CASSYSTSRGQETQYF. The CDR3 coding sequence is TGTGCCAGCAGTTACTCGACTTCTCGCGGCCAAGAGACCCAGTACTTC. The V and J genes are TRBV6-5 and TRBJ2-5; no definite D call. This CDR3 region has 16 residues. The V gene lost 0 bases and the J gene lost 1 base, with 12 bases spanning the gap. Germline V lookup: CDR1 MNHEY, CDR2 SVGAGI.

This clonotype was recorded at least ten times. This chain connects TRBV14 to TRBJ2-3; D call uncertain. CDR3 length: 12 residues. V gave up 3 bases and J gave up 5 bases, with 6 bases separating them. Germline V gives CDR1 SGHDN, CDR2 FVKESK. CDR3 protein: CASSHTIDTQYF. The CDR3 DNA sequence: TGTGCCAGCAGCCACACCATAGATACGCAGTATTTT.

The rearrangement uses TRBV5-1 and TRBJ2-2; 14 bases agree with TRBD2. This CDR3 is 18 amino acids long. Germline V gives CDR1 SGHRS, CDR2 YFSETQ. V gave up 4 bases and J gave up 8 bases; unmatched junction bases: 13. DNA for the CDR3: TGCGCCAGCAGCGCCGGACTAGCGGGGGGCTCTCATACGGGGGAGCTGTTTTTT. It codes for CASSAGLAGGSHTGELFF.

This clonotype has a handful of counts. This chain uses TRBV7-9 with TRBJ2-5; 9 bases fit TRBD1. The CDR3 totals 15 residues. With 5 bases clipped from V and 5 bases from J, the junction kept 9 bases outside the gene matches. Germline V CDR1 and CDR2: SEHNR, FQNEAQ (reference sequence). This chain's CDR3 is CASSPQRQGVETQYF. CDR3 bases: TGTGCCAGCAGCCCCCAAAGACAGGGGGTGGAGACCCAGTACTTC. The full variable domain, completed using reference TRBV7-9 and TRBJ2-5, is DTGVSQNPRHKITKRGQNVTFRCDPISEHNRLYWYRQTLGQGPEFLTYFQNEAQLEKSRLLSDRFSAERPKGSFSTLEIQRTEQGDSAMYLCASSPQRQGVETQYFGPGTRLLVL.

This clonotype was counted at least ten times. The chain has TRBV24-1 and TRBJ2-7, with 8 bases aligning to TRBD2. Germline lookup yields CDR1 KGHDR and CDR2 SFDVKD. This CDR3 has 16 amino acids. V lost 2 bases to trimming and J lost 3 bases; unmatched junction nucleotides: 8. CDR3 protein: CATSDSPSGLVYEQYF. CDR3 coding DNA: TGTGCCACCAGTGATTCCCCCTCGGGACTAGTCTACGAGCAGTACTTC.

J is TRBJ2-7 and V is TRBV7-9; D is ambiguous. This CDR3 has 13 amino acids. Germline values: CDR1 SEHNR, CDR2 FQNEAQ (reference sequence). Trimming left V 5 bases short and J 4 bases short, with 12 bases between. The DNA of the CDR3 is TGTGCCAGCAGCCTCCGGGCCAAATACGAGCAGTACTTC. Translation: CASSLRAKYEQYF.

This clonotype appeared many times. The chain carries TRBV7-2 and TRBJ2-2; perhaps TRBD2 as D (6 bases). From germline, CDR1 is SGHTA and CDR2 FQGNSA. The V and J ends lost 7 bases and 6 bases respectively, with 15 bases between them. The CDR3 consists of 14 residues. The CDR3 spells CASTKDGRAGELFF. In DNA form, the CDR3 reads TGTGCCAGCACCAAAGACGGGAGAGCCGGGGAGCTGTTTTTT. Based on the CDR3 plus reference TRBV7-2 and TRBJ2-2, the full variable domain is GAGVSQSPSNKVTEKGKDVELRCDPISGHTALYWYRQSLGQGLEFLIYFQGNSAPDKSGLPSDRFSAERTGGSVSTLTIQRTQQEDSAVYLCASTKDGRAGELFFGEGSRLTVL.

DNA of the CDR3: TGTGCCAGTAGTTTTCCGGGACAGGGGCACACCGGGGAGCTGTTTTTT. It codes for CASSFPGQGHTGELFF. V is TRBV19 and J is TRBJ2-2; 10 bases fit TRBD1. Germline V gene lookup returns CDR1 LNHDA and CDR2 SQIVND (reference sequence). CDR3 length: 16 amino acids. Trimming at V came to 5 bases and at J to 3 bases, leaving 6 bases not matched to a gene.

This chain links TRBV9 with TRBJ2-5; D not certain. V gave up 0 bases and J gave up 2 bases, with 11 bases separating them. The CDR3 extends over 15 amino acids. Per germline, CDR1 SGDLS and CDR2 YYNGEE. The chain's CDR3 is CASSVVLPVQETQYF. In nucleotides, the CDR3 is TGTGCCAGCAGCGTAGTCCTACCGGTTCAAGAGACCCAGTACTTC. The whole variable domain, filled in from reference TRBV9 and TRBJ2-5, reads DSGVTQTPKHLITATGQRVTLRCSPRSGDLSVYWYQQSLDQGLQFLIQYYNGEERAKGNILERFSAQQFPDLHSELNLSSLELGDSALYFCASSVVLPVQETQYFGPGTRLLVL.

This clonotype showed up many times. The genes are TRBV3-1 and TRBJ2-1; no definite D call. The CDR3 spans 12 residues. The germline CDR1 and CDR2 sequences are LGHDT and YNNKEL (reference sequence). Trimming pared 2 bases from V and 7 bases from J, leaving 6 bases between. CDR3 in DNA: TGTGCCAGCAGCCAAATTGGGAATGAGCAGTTCTTC. Translation: CASSQIGNEQFF.

The chain recombines TRBV20-1 with TRBJ2-3; D gene uncertain. Germline V gene lookup returns CDR1 DFQATT and CDR2 SNEGSKA (reference sequence). Trimming took 6 bases from V and 6 from J, leaving 13 bases between them. This CDR3 comprises 12 residues. CDR3 bases: TGCAGTGCCCAAGGTTGGCGGGATACGCAGTATTTT. This sequence encodes CSAQGWRDTQYF.

The sample holds many counts of this clonotype. V is TRBV6-6 and J is TRBJ2-7; D unclear. Germline values: CDR1 MNHNY, CDR2 SVGAGI (reference sequence). V was shortened by 7 bases and J by 2 bases, with 9 bases between the two germline ends. The CDR3 is 12 amino acids. The chain's CDR3 is CASTTVAYEQYF. CDR3 coding DNA: TGTGCCAGCACTACCGTAGCCTACGAGCAGTACTTC.

The table lists this clonotype with a few counts. The rearrangement joins TRBV9 to TRBJ2-5; maybe TRBD2 (7 bases). V lost 3 bases and J 2 bases, leaving 17 bases between the germline ends. The CDR3 extends over 16 amino acids. The germline CDR1 and CDR2 sequences are SGDLS and YYNGEE. The CDR3 DNA reads as TGTGCCAGCAGCGCGAGGCGGGGAGGGGGGCAAGAGACCCAGTACTTC. Translation gives CASSARRGGGQETQYF.

This clonotype came up many times. This chain links TRBV29-1 with TRBJ2-7; TRBD2 matches at 10 bases. V lost 4 bases and J lost 3; bases outside the gene matches: 3. The CDR3 sequence is 13 residues long. Germline CDR1 reads SQVTM; CDR2 reads ANQGSEA. In DNA, the CDR3 is TGCAGCGTTGCAGCGGGAGGGTACTACGAGCAGTACTTC. Translation gives CSVAAGGYYEQYF.

The chain couples TRBV11-3 to TRBJ2-1; D is ambiguous. Deletions cut 0 bases from V and 5 bases from J, with 8 bases between. The CDR3 has 14 residues. The V gene's germline CDR1 is SGHNT and CDR2 YENEEA. This CDR3 reads CASSLEPADNEQFF. CDR3 nucleotide sequence: TGTGCCAGCAGCTTAGAACCGGCCGACAATGAGCAGTTCTTC.

The V gene is TRBV24-1, the J gene TRBJ2-1, with D possibly TRBD2 on 5 matching bases. The V gene lost 4 bases and the J gene lost 3 bases, with 9 bases spanning the gap. Germline CDR1 and CDR2: KGHDR and SFDVKD. The CDR3 contains 14 residues. DNA for the CDR3: TGTGCCACCAGTGACCGCGGACTCTACAATGAGCAGTTCTTC. Encoded protein: CATSDRGLYNEQFF.

V is TRBV4-3 and J is TRBJ2-4; unclear D gene. This CDR3 has 14 residues. Trimming removed 0 bases at V and 5 bases at J, with 8 bases between. Germline-derived CDR1 and CDR2 are LGHNA and YSLEER. CDR3 region: CASSQEWKENIQYF. The CDR3 DNA reads as TGCGCCAGCAGCCAAGAATGGAAGGAAAACATTCAGTACTTC.

This clonotype showed up many times. V and J are TRBV6-6 and TRBJ2-7; D is undetermined. V was clipped by 0 bases and J by 3 bases, with 6 bases between them. The CDR3 consists of 13 residues. Looked up from germline, CDR1 is MNHNY and CDR2 is SVGAGI (reference sequence). The DNA for the CDR3 is TGTGCCAGCAGTTACTCGAGAGTCTACGAGCAGTACTTC. Amino acids: CASSYSRVYEQYF.